The rows below give T cell receptor beta chains drawn from one sample of a study of cytomegalovirus exposure and HLA in healthy donors. Data came from immunoSEQ multiplex PCR; TCRdb stores just in-frame clones and leaves some out. The table counts approximately 30,000 clones; 3.5% to 5% lies in the top ten. Sequencing input: PBMCs. Receptor source: a middle-aged woman in good health and CMV-seropositive. CDR3s include the opening cysteine and the closing phenylalanine or tryptophan. Each record gives: V gene, D gene, J gene, CDR3 DNA, CDR3 protein. A D gene is named only where the DNA matches it firmly.

TRBV5-4	NA	TRBJ1-1	TGTGCCAGCAGCTTGGGCGGCTCACCTGAAGCTTTCTTT	CASSLGGSPEAFF
TRBV4-1	TRBD2	TRBJ2-7	TGCGCCAGCAGCCAATATTCTAGCGGGAGGGCCTACGAGCAGTACTTC	CASSQYSSGRAYEQYF
TRBV18	TRBD1	TRBJ2-3	TGTGCCAGCTCACCAAATCTTGGACAGGGGTCAGATACGCAGTATTTT	CASSPNLGQGSDTQYF
TRBV29-1	TRBD1	TRBJ2-1	TGCAGCGTCGAGGACAGGGGCAGGATCTACAATGAGCAGTTCTTC	CSVEDRGRIYNEQFF
TRBV7-9	NA	TRBJ2-7	TGTGCCAGCAGCCCCCCGGACTATGCCAACTACGAGCAGTACTTC	CASSPPDYANYEQYF
TRBV28	TRBD2	TRBJ2-6	TGTGCCAGCAGTTCAAGCGGGAGATTTAGGACTGGGGCCAACGTCCTGACTTTC	CASSSSGRFRTGANVLTF
TRBV15	NA	TRBJ1-2	TGTGCCACCAGCAGAGACCGGTACTATGGCTACACCTTC	CATSRDRYYGYTF
TRBV9	TRBD1	TRBJ1-5	TGTGCCAGCAGCTCTGGACAGGGGGCTGGTCAGCCCCAGCATTTT	CASSSGQGAGQPQHF
TRBV7-8	NA	TRBJ2-7	TGTGCCAGCAGCAAATTAATTAGCGTCTCCAGCTCCTACGAGCAGTACTTC	CASSKLISVSSSYEQYF
TRBV7-6	NA	TRBJ2-7	TGTGCCAGCAGCTTTACGGGTAACGAGCAGTACTTC	CASSFTGNEQYF
TRBV25-1	NA	TRBJ2-1	TGTGCCAGCCGCTTTGACAGCTACAATGAGCAGTTCTTC	CASRFDSYNEQFF
TRBV19	NA	TRBJ1-5	TGTGCCAGTAGTATTGACAGGAAAAATCAGCCCCAGCATTTT	CASSIDRKNQPQHF
TRBV27	TRBD2	TRBJ2-3	TGTGCCAGCATCGACAGCGGGAGGGCCAGGGATAAGCAGTATTTT	CASIDSGRARDKQYF
TRBV4-1	TRBD1	TRBJ2-7	TGCGCCAGCAGCCAGGGGGACAGGGAAACCCACGAGCAGTACTTC	CASSQGDRETHEQYF
TRBV4-1	TRBD1	TRBJ1-2	TGCGCCAGCAGCCAAGGACAGGGTCTAGATTATGGCTACACCTTC	CASSQGQGLDYGYTF
TRBV9	NA	TRBJ2-3	TGTGCCAGCAGCGCCGCCATAGGAGGGTCAGCAACTACGCAGTATTTT	CASSAAIGGSATTQYF
TRBV4-1	NA	TRBJ1-2	TGCGCCAGCAGCTCCGGGACAAACTATGGCTACACCTTC	CASSSGTNYGYTF
TRBV6-1	NA	TRBJ2-1	TGTGCCAGCAGTGTCCACAGGGGGGGATCCTACAATGAGCAGTTCTTC	CASSVHRGGSYNEQFF
TRBV12-5	TRBD1	TRBJ2-6	TGTGCTAGTGGTTTGGGAGGGGGCATGGATGGGGCCAACGTCCTGACTTTC	CASGLGGGMDGANVLTF
TRBV7-9	TRBD1	TRBJ1-1	TGTGCCAGCACCCCAACAGGGGTGACTGAAGCTTTCTTT	CASTPTGVTEAFF
TRBV7-2	NA	TRBJ2-3	TGTGCCAGCAGCTTAGGTACTACTGTCGCAGATACGCAGTATTTT	CASSLGTTVADTQYF